This T cell receptor beta chain was profiled in a study of shared clonotypes between healthy human individuals. The table came from immunoSEQ multiplex PCR; TCRdb's copy has only in-frame clones and leaves some out. The data show 2 million to 3 million clones, over 85% seen once. Germline assignment: CDR1 SGHRS and CDR2 YFSETQ. The ends were cut back, 0 bases at V and 5 bases at J, with 14 bases in the middle. This CDR3 contains 15 residues. This receptor was obtained from a man aged 18 to 30 in good health. Some clones in this sample may be carry-over from other donors' samples. V and J are TRBV5-1 and TRBJ2-5; no clear D gene. The sample taken for sequencing was naive CD4+ T cells from PBMCs. As for subset: CD45RA+ positively selected. CDR3 bases: TGCGCCAGCAGCTTGGATCCCCAGGTCCGGGAGACCCAGTACTTC. Protein: CASSLDPQVRETQYF.